The rows below give T cell receptor beta chains drawn from one sample of a study of control samples from healthy donors and cancer patients. The assay was immunoSEQ multiplex PCR, and TCRdb's table has in-frame clones only and misses some. This sample has about 77,000 clones; roughly 92% occur once, and the top ten carry 5.8%. Material for sequencing was blood. The receptors were gathered from a woman between 55 and 75 years old in good health. CDR3s include the opening cysteine and the closing phenylalanine or tryptophan. D genes are given only for firm matches. Size values are once, few and many counts, or a class for expanded clones, and some rows have none.

D: .; J: TRBJ1-2; size: once; V: TRBV9; DNA: TGTGCCAGCAGCTCCGGACAGCGAGACTACACCTTC; CDR3: CASSSGQRDYTF
D: TRBD1; J: TRBJ2-1; size: .; V: TRBV19; DNA: TGTGCCAGTAGCGACGGGACAGCATACAATGAGCAGTTCTTC; CDR3: CASSDGTAYNEQFF
D: .; J: TRBJ1-1; size: .; V: TRBV28; DNA: TGTGCCAGCAGTTTGGTCCGGGCCGAAGCTTTCTTT; CDR3: CASSLVRAEAFF
D: .; J: TRBJ1-2; size: once; V: TRBV27; DNA: TGTGCCAGCAGTTCCAACAGTGGGAAACGGTATGGCTACACCTTC; CDR3: CASSSNSGKRYGYTF
D: TRBD1; J: TRBJ1-4; size: .; V: TRBV9; DNA: TGTGCCAGCAGCGTAGACCCAGGACAGGGCGCTGAAAAACTGTTTTTT; CDR3: CASSVDPGQGAEKLFF
D: .; J: TRBJ2-7; size: .; V: TRBV6-5; DNA: TGTGCCAGCGGATCACTCCCGGCGGGGATCGAGCAGTACTTC; CDR3: CASGSLPAGIEQYF
D: .; J: TRBJ1-4; size: .; V: TRBV28; DNA: TGTGCCAGCAGTTCCGGGACGGAAAATGAAAAACTGTTTTTT; CDR3: CASSSGTENEKLFF
D: TRBD1; J: TRBJ2-6; size: .; V: TRBV28; DNA: TGTGCCAGCAGTTACCCGGGACAGTCTGGGGCCAACGTCCTGACTTTC; CDR3: CASSYPGQSGANVLTF
D: TRBD2; J: TRBJ2-2; size: .; V: TRBV7-2; DNA: TGTGCCAGCAGCTTCTCGGCTAGCGGAAACACCGGGGAGCTGTTTTTT; CDR3: CASSFSASGNTGELFF
D: .; J: TRBJ1-1; size: .; V: TRBV19; DNA: TGTGCCAGTAAGTTCTGGAACACTGAAGCTTTCTTT; CDR3: CASKFWNTEAFF
D: .; J: TRBJ2-6; size: .; V: TRBV18; DNA: TGTGCCAGCTCACCCTCGGAAGGGGCCAACGTCCTGACTTTC; CDR3: CASSPSEGANVLTF
D: TRBD2; J: TRBJ2-7; size: once; V: TRBV5-1; DNA: TGCGCCAGCAGCAGGACTAGCGGGAGATCCTCTGACGAGCAGTACTTC; CDR3: CASSRTSGRSSDEQYF
D: .; J: TRBJ1-5; size: .; V: TRBV28; DNA: TGTGCCAGCAGTCACCGCGATTATAGCAATCAGCCCCAGCATTTT; CDR3: CASSHRDYSNQPQHF
D: .; J: TRBJ1-2; size: .; V: TRBV20-1; DNA: TGCAGCGCTTCCTCCAACTATGGCTACACCTTC; CDR3: CSASSNYGYTF
D: TRBD2; J: TRBJ2-1; size: .; V: TRBV7-9; DNA: TGTGCCAGCAGCTACATCACAGGACTAGCCCCCGATGAGCAGTTCTTC; CDR3: CASSYITGLAPDEQFF
D: .; J: TRBJ2-7; size: .; V: TRBV20-1; DNA: TGCAGTGCTAGTTTGACACCTGCGGGTGAGCAGTACTTC; CDR3: CSASLTPAGEQYF
D: .; J: TRBJ1-2; size: .; V: TRBV7-9; DNA: TGTGCCAGCAGCTTACAAACAGGGTCGGTTGGCTACACCTTC; CDR3: CASSLQTGSVGYTF
D: .; J: TRBJ2-7; size: once; V: TRBV21-1; DNA: TGTGCCAGCAGCAATGGCCGACAGGGGCCCTCCTACGAGCAGTACTTC; CDR3: CASSNGRQGPSYEQYF
D: .; J: TRBJ2-3; size: .; V: TRBV27; DNA: TGTGCCAGCGCCGGGGGACGACAGAGAGGCACAGATACGCAGTATTTT; CDR3: CASAGGRQRGTDTQYF
D: .; J: TRBJ1-1; size: .; V: TRBV2; DNA: TGTGCCAGCAGGCCAGGGCAGGGGAACACTGAAGCTTTCTTT; CDR3: CASRPGQGNTEAFF
D: TRBD2; J: TRBJ2-1; size: .; V: TRBV7-2; DNA: TGTGCCAGCAGCTCCACTAGCGGGGGGTACAATGAGCAGTTCTTC; CDR3: CASSSTSGGYNEQFF
D: TRBD1; J: TRBJ1-2; size: .; V: TRBV9; DNA: TGTGCCAGCAGCTCAGGGGGATACCCTAACTATGGCTACACCTTC; CDR3: CASSSGGYPNYGYTF
D: TRBD1; J: TRBJ1-2; size: .; V: TRBV18; DNA: TGTGCCAGCTCACCACTATCGGGACAGGGGGTCTCTGGCTACACCTTC; CDR3: CASSPLSGQGVSGYTF
D: TRBD2; J: TRBJ2-7; size: .; V: TRBV18; DNA: TGTGCCAGCTCACCGGGACTAGCGTCCTACGAGCAGTACTTC; CDR3: CASSPGLASYEQYF
D: TRBD2; J: TRBJ2-7; size: .; V: TRBV27; DNA: TGTGCCACCCGGGAGCGGCTAGCGGGAGGTCGGGGCCTCTACGAGCAGTACTTC; CDR3: CATRERLAGGRGLYEQYF
D: TRBD1; J: TRBJ1-2; size: few; V: TRBV2; DNA: TGTGCCAGCAGTGCGTCGACAGGGGGAGCCTATGGCTACACCTTC; CDR3: CASSASTGGAYGYTF
D: .; J: TRBJ2-7; size: .; V: TRBV30; DNA: TGTGCCTGCAAGACCATTAGGAGCTCCTACGAGCAGTACTTC; CDR3: CACKTIRSSYEQYF
D: TRBD1; J: TRBJ1-4; size: .; V: TRBV18; DNA: TGTGCCAGCTCTGAATCGGACAGGGCTAATGAAAAACTGTTTTTT; CDR3: CASSESDRANEKLFF
D: TRBD2; J: TRBJ2-7; size: .; V: TRBV28; DNA: TGTGCCGGCAGTTTAGGCGCTAGCGGGCAGAACGAGCAGTACTTC; CDR3: CAGSLGASGQNEQYF
D: .; J: TRBJ1-6; size: .; V: TRBV2; DNA: TGTGCCAGCAGTGAAGACCCTTCACCCCTCCACTTT; CDR3: CASSEDPSPLHF
D: .; J: TRBJ1-2; size: .; V: TRBV27; DNA: TGTGCCAGCAGTAAACAGGGTCACTATGGCTACACCTTC; CDR3: CASSKQGHYGYTF
D: .; J: TRBJ2-2; size: .; V: TRBV7-2; DNA: TGTGCCAGCAGCTTGACAGTAATAAACACCGGGGAGCTGTTTTTT; CDR3: CASSLTVINTGELFF
D: .; J: TRBJ1-2; size: once; V: TRBV28; DNA: TGTGCCAGCAGTCAGGGGACTGTCTATGGCTACACCTTC; CDR3: CASSQGTVYGYTF
D: TRBD2; J: TRBJ2-7; size: .; V: TRBV28; DNA: TGTGCCAGCAGTTTTCGCACTAGCGGGCGATTTTCGGTCATCTACGAGCAGTACTTC; CDR3: CASSFRTSGRFSVIYEQYF
D: .; J: TRBJ2-4; size: .; V: TRBV12-3/TRBV12-4; DNA: TGTGCCAGCAGTAGCCTAGCCAAAAACATTCAGTACTTC; CDR3: CASSSLAKNIQYF
D: TRBD1; J: TRBJ1-4; size: .; V: TRBV19; DNA: TGTGCCACTGCCGGGACAGCTAATGAAAAACTGTTTTTT; CDR3: CATAGTANEKLFF
D: TRBD2; J: TRBJ2-1; size: .; V: TRBV7-7; DNA: TGTGCTAGCAGCTTAGGATTAGCGGGAGGGAATATGGATGAGCAGTTCTTC; CDR3: CASSLGLAGGNMDEQFF
D: .; J: TRBJ1-6; size: once; V: TRBV6-5; DNA: TGTGCCAGCAGTTACTCCCGAAACAATAATTCACCCCTCCACTTT; CDR3: CASSYSRNNNSPLHF
D: .; J: TRBJ1-6; size: .; V: TRBV5-1; DNA: TGCGCCAGCAGCTTGGAGAGGTATAATTCACCCCTCCACTTT; CDR3: CASSLERYNSPLHF
D: .; J: TRBJ2-7; size: once; V: TRBV6-2/TRBV6-3; DNA: TGTGCCAGCAGTTCCCAAATTTTTAGCGGAGATTACGAGCAGTACTTC; CDR3: CASSSQIFSGDYEQYF
D: TRBD1; J: TRBJ2-2; size: once; V: TRBV11-3; DNA: TGTGCCAGCAGCCCTAGGACAGGGGGCGAAGACACCGGGGAGCTGTTTTTT; CDR3: CASSPRTGGEDTGELFF
D: TRBD1; J: TRBJ1-2; size: .; V: TRBV6-5; DNA: TGTGCCAGCAGTTACCAAACAGGGGACTATGGCTACACCTTC; CDR3: CASSYQTGDYGYTF
D: .; J: TRBJ1-2; size: .; V: TRBV28; DNA: TGTGCCAGCAGTTTGAGGGTCCTACGGTACTATGGCTACACCTTC; CDR3: CASSLRVLRYYGYTF
D: .; J: TRBJ1-5; size: .; V: TRBV5-1; DNA: TGCGCCAGCAGCTTGGAGGGGCGGGTCAATCAGCCCCAGCATTTT; CDR3: CASSLEGRVNQPQHF
D: .; J: TRBJ2-2; size: .; V: TRBV7-9; DNA: TGTGCCAGCAGCTCCCACCCAGAAGGCACCGGGGAGCTGTTTTTT; CDR3: CASSSHPEGTGELFF
D: TRBD2; J: TRBJ2-7; size: .; V: TRBV27; DNA: TGTGCCAGCAGTAGGAGACTAGCGGGATTTTACAACGAGCAGTACTTC; CDR3: CASSRRLAGFYNEQYF
D: .; J: TRBJ2-2; size: .; V: TRBV5-1; DNA: TGCGCCAGCAGCTTGGTTGCAGGCGGGGAGCTGTTTTTT; CDR3: CASSLVAGGELFF
D: .; J: TRBJ1-1; size: .; V: TRBV6-4; DNA: TGTGCCAGCAGTGACTCAGGGTTGGGTAACACTGAAGCTTTCTTT; CDR3: CASSDSGLGNTEAFF
D: .; J: TRBJ1-1; size: .; V: TRBV19; DNA: TGTGCCAGTAGTTATCAGGGGAACACTGAAGCTTTCTTT; CDR3: CASSYQGNTEAFF
D: .; J: TRBJ2-7; size: .; V: TRBV6-5; DNA: TGTGCCAGCAGTTACTCGTTCAAGGGGGAGCAGTACTTC; CDR3: CASSYSFKGEQYF
D: .; J: TRBJ2-3; size: .; V: TRBV3-1/TRBV3-2; DNA: TGTGCCAGCAGCCAACCTGGGGTGAGCACAGATACGCAGTATTTT; CDR3: CASSQPGVSTDTQYF